The 14 T cell receptor beta chains below all came from one sample that was sequenced in a study of blood T cells in healthy people across ages. A J-beta primer mix and a sample-barcoded 5' primer were used in a second PCR of about 7 to 12 cycles. One entry per CDR3 protein, called by TCRdb with MiXCR from the 5' RACE reads. This sample has roughly 800,000 distinct CDR3 sequences, with around 25% found just once. This same sample was also part of a study on T cells of mothers and their children.

Material: blood. Receptor source: a boy aged 5-17 years in good health.

The rearrangement uses TRBV29-1 and TRBJ2-5, with 7 bases aligning to TRBD2. Gene TRBJ2-7 matches the end of the DNA better, so the J call may be wrong. Germline lookup yields CDR1 SQVTM and CDR2 ANQGSEA. CDR3 size: 15 residues. CDR3 DNA sequence: TGCAGCGTGGGAGGGTATTCAGGGCCAGGGAACGAGCAGTACTTC. Its translation is CSVGGYSGPGNEQYF.

CDR3 region: CASSFGQNEKLFF. The CDR3 nucleotides are TGTGCCAGCAGTTTCGGACAGAATGAAAAACTGTTTTTT. The V gene is TRBV12-3 or TRBV12-4, the J gene TRBJ1-4; possibly TRBD1 for D (6 bases). Trimming stripped 3 bases from V and 5 bases from J, with 7 bases between. This CDR3 is built from 13 residues.

The chain employs TRBV6-2 or TRBV6-3 and TRBJ2-7, with 9 bases matching TRBD2. CDR1 and CDR2 (germline): MNHEY, SVGEGT. The J segment lost 3 bases and the V segment lost 8 bases, leaving 5 bases of the junction unmatched. The length of the CDR3 is 13 residues. The CDR3 loop is CASRAGGIYEQYF. The CDR3 DNA is TGTGCCAGCCGAGCGGGGGGCATCTACGAGCAGTACTTC.

The table lists this clonotype with many counts. V is TRBV9 and J is TRBJ1-6, with TRBD1 matching over 8 bases. Germline CDR1 is SGDLS and CDR2 is YYNGEE. V lost 2 bases, J lost 8 bases, and 3 bases stayed unmatched. The CDR3 runs to 14 residues. CDR3 amino acids: CASSVGQGDSPLHF. The CDR3 DNA is TGTGCCAGCAGCGTTGGACAGGGAGATTCACCCCTCCACTTT.

This clonotype was counted between two and nine times. The genes are TRBV12-3 or TRBV12-4 and TRBJ2-7; D is unclear. V was cut by 5 bases and J by 6 bases, with 14 bases left in between. This CDR3 is 13 amino acids long. The CDR3 loop reads CASSQAIFGEQYF. In DNA form, the CDR3 reads TGTGCCAGCAGTCAGGCGATTTTTGGCGAGCAGTACTTC.

This clonotype was seen more than once but under ten times. The CDR3 nucleotides are TGCAGCGTTGAAGGTATCGGGAATGAAAAACTGTTTTTT. Amino acids: CSVEGIGNEKLFF. The V and J genes are TRBV29-1 and TRBJ1-4; D is unclear. Germline V lookup: CDR1 SQVTM, CDR2 ANQGSEA. This CDR3 has 13 residues. The ends were cut back, 1 base at V and 5 bases at J, with 8 bases in the middle.

This chain uses TRBV4-1 with TRBJ2-1; 11 nucleotides match TRBD2. Germline V gene lookup returns CDR1 MGHRA and CDR2 YSYEKL. The length of the CDR3 is 22 residues. The V gene end was trimmed by 0 bases and the J gene end by 4 bases; junction bases not matched to a gene: 20. DNA for the CDR3: TGCGCCAGCAGCCAAGAATCCCCTAGCGGGGGGCTCAAAACTTTCAGATACAATGAGCAGTTCTTC. This codes for CASSQESPSGGLKTFRYNEQFF.

This chain connects TRBV7-2 to TRBJ1-2, with D tentatively TRBD1 (6 bases). V was clipped by 5 bases and J by 10 bases, with 23 bases between them. Germline V lookup: CDR1 SGHTA, CDR2 FQGNSA. This CDR3 contains 15 residues. This chain's CDR3 is CASSPGGVRQVDYTF. The CDR3 DNA reads TGTGCCAGCAGCCCGGGGGGGGTTAGACAGGTCGACTACACCTTC. Full variable domain (missing parts from reference TRBV7-2 and TRBJ1-2): GAGVSQSPSNKVTEKGKDVELRCDPISGHTALYWYRQSLGQGLEFLIYFQGNSAPDKSGLPSDRFSAERTGGSVSTLTIQRTQQEDSAVYLCASSPGGVRQVDYTFGSGTRLTVV.

The V call is TRBV28, the J call TRBJ2-6, with a weak D call TRBD2 (5 bases). CDR1 is MDHEN and CDR2 is SYDVKM in the germline V gene. The CDR3 runs 15 residues. Trimming took off 8 bases at V and 0 bases at J, with 11 bases between the two ends. The CDR3 sequence: CASGGPNSGANVLTF. CDR3 bases: TGTGCCAGCGGCGGGCCGAACTCTGGGGCCAACGTCCTGACTTTC.

The chain has TRBV7-2 and TRBJ2-3; D is perhaps TRBD1 or TRBD2 (5 bases each). Per germline, CDR1 SGHTA and CDR2 FQGNSA. CDR3 size: 14 residues. V was cut by 2 bases and J by 2 bases, with 8 bases left in between. The CDR3 region has the DNA TGTGCCAGCAGCTTACGGGACCTCACAGATACGCAGTATTTT. Its protein product is CASSLRDLTDTQYF.

This clonotype has a single count. The chain combines TRBV28 with TRBJ2-3; 7 nucleotides align to TRBD2. CDR1 is MDHEN and CDR2 is SYDVKM in the germline V gene. V dropped 4 bases and J dropped 1; count of bases not matched to a gene: 5. The CDR3 contains 15 residues. The CDR3 region is CASSSQGGGTDTQYF. DNA of the CDR3: TGTGCCAGCAGTTCCCAGGGAGGGGGCACAGATACGCAGTATTTT. Full variable domain (missing parts from reference TRBV28 and TRBJ2-3): DVKVTQSSRYLVKRTGEKVFLECVQDMDHENMFWYRQDPGLGLRLIYFSYDVKMKEKGDIPEGYSVSREKKERFSLILESASTNQTSMYLCASSSQGGGTDTQYFGPGTRLTVL.

This clonotype was seen just once. V is TRBV5-1 and J is TRBJ1-1, with no clear D. V gave up 2 bases and J gave up 5 bases, with 10 bases separating them. Germline V gene lookup returns CDR1 SGHRS and CDR2 YFSETQ. There are 13 residues in the CDR3. CDR3 sequence (DNA): TGCGCCAGCAGCTTCTCATTGATTACTGAAGCTTTCTTT. Residues: CASSFSLITEAFF.

This clonotype was observed a single time. The V call is TRBV10-3, the J call TRBJ2-3; 7 positions match TRBD2. With 4 bases clipped from V and 4 bases from J, the junction kept 2 bases outside the gene matches. Germline values: CDR1 ENHRY, CDR2 SYGVKD. The CDR3 runs 13 residues. This chain's CDR3 is CAISGGSPDTQYF. The CDR3 DNA sequence: TGTGCCATCAGTGGCGGGAGCCCAGATACGCAGTATTTT.

Only a few counts were recorded for this clonotype. V is TRBV29-1 and J is TRBJ2-5, with D tentatively TRBD2 (7 bases). The germline CDR1 and CDR2 sequences are SQVTM and ANQGSEA. The CDR3 covers 14 residues. V lost 4 bases and J lost 1, with 13 bases in between. The CDR3 region is CSVGLGGLQETQYF. The CDR3, as DNA: TGCAGCGTTGGGCTCGGGGGGCTCCAAGAGACCCAGTACTTC.